This T cell receptor (beta chain) was sequenced during a study of blood T cell repertoires in COVID-19. Study in general: The United States, Italy and Spain provided the acute and convalescent COVID-19 samples. In each case, the material was cDNA or gDNA derived from T cells, B-cell-depleted T cells, or PBMCs.

This CDR3 has 12 residues. Germline V CDR1 and CDR2: MNHNY, SVGAGI (reference sequence). V gave up 8 bases and J gave up 5 bases, with 12 bases separating them. Per the authors' pipeline: Amplification from reference gene primers served as the basis for estimated nucleated cell counts. Some clones are missing from TCRdb's copy, which holds only in-frame ones; the method was immunoSEQ multiplex PCR. The D gene and trimming were derived from the DNA, and the V and J assignments and clone size from that table. The data hold under 95,000 clones, with roughly 86% observed a single time. V gene TRBV6-6 combines with J gene TRBJ1-2, with D hard to call. Sequenced material: peripheral blood. The source of this sequence is a woman older than 75 with acute or convalescent COVID-19. Written as DNA, the CDR3 is TGTGCCAGCGGAGCCCCTCCATATGGCTACACCTTC. This gives the protein CASGAPPYGYTF.